These 9 T cell receptor beta chains were sequenced from one sample in a study of CD8 T cells in Susac syndrome. RNA in amounts of roughly 0.5 to 1 ug was reverse transcribed with random hexamers. TCRdb re-derived calls from the immunoSEQ multiplex PCR reads in MiXCR, one entry per CDR3 protein. The data hold 200,000 or so distinct CDR3 sequences, with just under 95% observed a single time. What was sequenced was CD8+ T cells from PBMCs. The receptors here all came from a human donor with Susac syndrome.

The J gene is TRBJ2-7, the V gene TRBV5-4, with 10 bases identical to TRBD2. The V gene's germline CDR1 is SGHNT and CDR2 YYREEE (reference sequence). Losses at the gene ends were 4 bases for V and 7 bases for J; bases not matched to a gene: 5. The CDR3 is 13 residues long. This CDR3 is CASSLAGEGEQYF. Written as DNA, the CDR3 is TGTGCCAGCAGCCTAGCGGGAGAGGGAGAGCAGTACTTC.

This chain joins TRBV6-2 or TRBV6-3 and TRBJ2-1; 7 positions agree with TRBD2. The germline V gene has CDR1 MNHEY and CDR2 SVGEGT. The V segment lost 8 bases and the J segment 2 bases; nucleotides outside the gene matches: 6. The CDR3 loop spans 14 amino acids. The CDR3 DNA reads TGTGCCAGCGATTTGGGGGGGGCCTACAATGAGCAGTTCTTC. It encodes CASDLGGAYNEQFF.

The genes are TRBV3-1 and TRBJ2-7; no reliable D call. From germline, CDR1 is LGHDT and CDR2 YNNKEL (reference sequence). Trimming stripped 4 bases from V and 2 bases from J, with 9 bases between. The CDR3 has 13 amino acids. The CDR3: CASSPSPTYEQYF. CDR3 coding DNA: TGTGCCAGCAGCCCTTCTCCAACCTACGAGCAGTACTTC.

This chain links TRBV4-1 with TRBJ2-3; D is possibly TRBD2 (6 bases). The germline gives CDR1 MGHRA, CDR2 YSYEKL. The V and J ends lost 4 bases and 3 bases respectively, with 8 bases between them. The CDR3 loop spans 13 amino acids. The CDR3 region is CASSLTRTDTQYF. The CDR3 nucleotides read TGCGCCAGCAGCCTGACTAGGACAGATACGCAGTATTTT.

The rearrangement links TRBV25-1 to TRBJ1-4; TRBD1 agrees at 7 bases. The trim removed 3 bases at V and 8 bases at J, leaving 9 bases unmatched. Looked up from germline, CDR1 is MGHDK and CDR2 is SYGVNS. The CDR3 length is 15 residues. The CDR3 here is CASSDFRQGGEKLFF. CDR3 in DNA: TGTGCCAGCAGTGATTTCCGACAGGGAGGCGAAAAACTGTTTTTT.

The chain recombines TRBV29-1 with TRBJ1-4; TRBD1 matches 9 bases. Unmatched junction bases numbered 14, after V lost 5 bases and J lost 10 bases. The CDR3 loop spans 15 amino acids. Germline values: CDR1 SQVTM, CDR2 ANQGSEA. The CDR3 DNA sequence: TGCAGCGTTATCGGACAGGGGAAAGTACTCGGAAAACTGTTTTTT. Translated, it gives CSVIGQGKVLGKLFF.

The gene calls are TRBV15 and TRBJ1-3; 7 bases fit TRBD1. This CDR3 spans 15 amino acids. The V gene's germline CDR1 is LNHNV and CDR2 YYDKDF (reference sequence). With V trimmed by 3 bases and J by 1 base, 3 bases remained unmatched. The CDR3 DNA reads TGTGCCACCAGCAGCGAGGGACAGTCTGGAAACACCATATATTTT. Protein product: CATSSEGQSGNTIYF.

The J gene is TRBJ1-2, the V gene TRBV2; D not certain. V lost 0 bases, J lost 6 bases, and 14 bases lay in between. The length of the CDR3 is 15 residues. Germline CDR1 is SNHLY and CDR2 is FYNNEI. The CDR3 region has the DNA TGTGCCAGCAGTGAAGCTAGGGTTACACTGGATGGCTACACCTTC. Its protein product is CASSEARVTLDGYTF.

This rearrangement joins TRBV13 to TRBJ2-7; 13 nucleotides match TRBD2. This CDR3 has 17 residues. Germline CDR1 and CDR2: PRHDT and FYEKMQ (reference sequence). V gave up 4 bases and J gave up 7 bases; unmatched junction bases: 13. CDR3 in amino acids: CASSSFPLAGGPDEQYF. The CDR3 coding sequence is TGTGCCAGCAGCTCCTTTCCACTAGCGGGAGGGCCGGATGAGCAGTACTTC.